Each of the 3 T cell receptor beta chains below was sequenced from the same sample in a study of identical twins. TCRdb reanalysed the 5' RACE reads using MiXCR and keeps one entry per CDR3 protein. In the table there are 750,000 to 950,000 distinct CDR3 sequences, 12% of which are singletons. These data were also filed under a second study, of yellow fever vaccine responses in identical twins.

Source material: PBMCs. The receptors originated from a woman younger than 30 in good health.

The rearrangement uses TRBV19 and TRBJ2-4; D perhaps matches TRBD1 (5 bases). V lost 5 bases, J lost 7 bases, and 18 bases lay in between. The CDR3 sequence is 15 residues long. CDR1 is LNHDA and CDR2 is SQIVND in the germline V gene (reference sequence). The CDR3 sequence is CASSYFGGRVNIQYF. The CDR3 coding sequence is TGTGCCAGTAGTTATTTTGGTGGCAGGGTGAACATTCAGTACTTC.

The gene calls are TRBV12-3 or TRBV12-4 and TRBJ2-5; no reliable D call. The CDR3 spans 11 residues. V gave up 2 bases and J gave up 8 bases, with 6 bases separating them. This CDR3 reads CASSLRATQYF. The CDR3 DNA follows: TGTGCCAGCAGTTTACGGGCCACCCAGTACTTC.

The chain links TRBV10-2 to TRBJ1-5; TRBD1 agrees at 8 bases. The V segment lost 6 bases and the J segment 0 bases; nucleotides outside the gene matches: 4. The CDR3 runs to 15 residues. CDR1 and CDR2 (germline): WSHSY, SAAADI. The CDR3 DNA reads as TGCGCCAGCAGGGGACAGGCGTATAGCAATCAGCCCCAGCATTTT. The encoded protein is CASRGQAYSNQPQHF.